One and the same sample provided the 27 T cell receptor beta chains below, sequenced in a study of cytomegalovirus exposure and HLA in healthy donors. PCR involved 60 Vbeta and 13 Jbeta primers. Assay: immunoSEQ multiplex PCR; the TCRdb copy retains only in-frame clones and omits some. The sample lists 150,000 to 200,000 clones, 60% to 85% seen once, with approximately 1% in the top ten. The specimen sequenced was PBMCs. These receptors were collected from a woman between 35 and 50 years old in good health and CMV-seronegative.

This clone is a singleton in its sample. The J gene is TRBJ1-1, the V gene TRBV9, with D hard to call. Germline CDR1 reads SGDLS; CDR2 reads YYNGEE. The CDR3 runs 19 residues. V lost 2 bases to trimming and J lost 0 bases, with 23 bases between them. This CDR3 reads CASSVRAGGEGWMNTEAFF. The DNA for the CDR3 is TGTGCCAGCAGCGTTAGGGCAGGAGGTGAGGGTTGGATGAACACTGAAGCTTTCTTT.

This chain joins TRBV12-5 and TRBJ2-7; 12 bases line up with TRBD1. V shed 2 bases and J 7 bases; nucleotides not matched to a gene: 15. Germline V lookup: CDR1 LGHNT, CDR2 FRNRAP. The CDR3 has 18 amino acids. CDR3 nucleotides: TGTGCTAGTGGTTTGACCCTAGGGGGGGGACAGGGGGCGAAGGAGCAGTACTTC. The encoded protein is CASGLTLGGGQGAKEQYF.

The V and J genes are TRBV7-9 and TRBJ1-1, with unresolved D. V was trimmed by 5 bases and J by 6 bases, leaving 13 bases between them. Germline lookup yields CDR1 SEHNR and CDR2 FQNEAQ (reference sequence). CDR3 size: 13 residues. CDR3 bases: TGTGCCAGCAGCCAAGCGCTTGCGCCTGAAGCTTTCTTT. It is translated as CASSQALAPEAFF.

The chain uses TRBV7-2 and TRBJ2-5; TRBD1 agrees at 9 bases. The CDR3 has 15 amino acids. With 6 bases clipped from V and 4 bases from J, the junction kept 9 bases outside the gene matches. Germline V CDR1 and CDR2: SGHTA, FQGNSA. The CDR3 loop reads CASSYDRGFTETQYF. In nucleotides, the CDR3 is TGTGCCAGCAGTTACGACAGGGGGTTCACAGAGACCCAGTACTTC.

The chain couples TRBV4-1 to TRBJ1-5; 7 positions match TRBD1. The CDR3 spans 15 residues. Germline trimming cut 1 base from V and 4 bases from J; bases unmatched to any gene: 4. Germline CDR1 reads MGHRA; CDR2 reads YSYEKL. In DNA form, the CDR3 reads TGCGCCAGCAGCCAAGGGACAGGAGGGAATCAGCCCCAGCATTTT. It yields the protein CASSQGTGGNQPQHF.

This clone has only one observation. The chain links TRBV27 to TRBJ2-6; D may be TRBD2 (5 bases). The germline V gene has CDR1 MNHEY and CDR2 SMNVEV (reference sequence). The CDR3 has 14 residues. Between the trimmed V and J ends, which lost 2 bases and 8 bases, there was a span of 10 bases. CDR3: CASSLISGSNVLTF. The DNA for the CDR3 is TGTGCCAGCAGTTTAATCTCGGGATCCAACGTCCTGACTTTC.

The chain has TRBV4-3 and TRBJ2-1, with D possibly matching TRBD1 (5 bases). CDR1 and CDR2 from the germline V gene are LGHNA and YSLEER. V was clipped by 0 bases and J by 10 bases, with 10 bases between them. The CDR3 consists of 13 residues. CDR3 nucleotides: TGCGCCAGCAGCCAAGATGGGCAGGGAGAGCAGTTCTTC. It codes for CASSQDGQGEQFF.

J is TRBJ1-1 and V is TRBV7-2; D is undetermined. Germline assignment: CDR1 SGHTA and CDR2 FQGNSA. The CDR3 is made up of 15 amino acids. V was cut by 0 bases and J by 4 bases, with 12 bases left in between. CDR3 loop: CASSLALGRSTEAFF. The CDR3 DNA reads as TGTGCCAGCAGCTTAGCCCTGGGCCGCAGCACTGAAGCTTTCTTT. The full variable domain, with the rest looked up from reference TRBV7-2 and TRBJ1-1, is GAGVSQSPSNKVTEKGKDVELRCDPISGHTALYWYRQSLGQGLEFLIYFQGNSAPDKSGLPSDRFSAERTGGSVSTLTIQRTQQEDSAVYLCASSLALGRSTEAFFGQGTRLTVV.

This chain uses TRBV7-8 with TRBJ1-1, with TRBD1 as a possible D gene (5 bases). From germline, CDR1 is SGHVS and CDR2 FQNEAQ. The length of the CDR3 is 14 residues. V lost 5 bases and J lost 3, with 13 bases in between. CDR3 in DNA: TGTGCCAGCAGCCTGGAACAGGTATACACTGAAGCTTTCTTT. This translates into CASSLEQVYTEAFF.

CDR3 nucleotides: TGTGCCAGCAGCTTAGCGGGAGAGAGCACAGATACGCAGTATTTT. Its protein is CASSLAGESTDTQYF. The J gene is TRBJ2-3, the V gene TRBV7-2; perhaps TRBD2 as D (5 bases). Germline CDR1 reads SGHTA; CDR2 reads FQGNSA. The CDR3 spans 15 residues. V dropped 0 bases and J dropped 0 bases, with 7 bases sitting between them.

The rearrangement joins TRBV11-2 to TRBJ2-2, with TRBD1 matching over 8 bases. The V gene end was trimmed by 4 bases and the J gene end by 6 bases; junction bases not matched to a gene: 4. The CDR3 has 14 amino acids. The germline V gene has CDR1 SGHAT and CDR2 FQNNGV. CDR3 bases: TGTGCCAGCAGCTCCCGGACAGGGCCCGGGGAGCTGTTTTTT. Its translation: CASSSRTGPGELFF.

Here the CDR3 reads CASSPDRGDTIYF. CDR3 DNA sequence: TGTGCCAGCAGCCCGGACAGGGGGGACACCATATATTTT. V gene TRBV6-5 combines with J gene TRBJ1-3; 10 nucleotides agree with TRBD1. Germline-derived CDR1 and CDR2 are MNHEY and SVGAGI. This CDR3 has 13 amino acids. With V trimmed by 6 bases and J by 8 bases, 4 bases remained unmatched.

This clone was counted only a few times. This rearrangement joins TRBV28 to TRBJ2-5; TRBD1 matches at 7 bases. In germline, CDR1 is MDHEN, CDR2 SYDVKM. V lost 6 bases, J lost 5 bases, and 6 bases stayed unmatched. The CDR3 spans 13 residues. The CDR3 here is CASRQGNRETQYF. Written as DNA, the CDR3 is TGTGCCAGCAGACAGGGGAATCGGGAGACCCAGTACTTC.

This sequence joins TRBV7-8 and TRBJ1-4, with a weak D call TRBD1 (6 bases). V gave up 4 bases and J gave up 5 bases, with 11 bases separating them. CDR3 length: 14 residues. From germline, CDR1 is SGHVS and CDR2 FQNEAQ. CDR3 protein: CASSSGQNNEKLFF. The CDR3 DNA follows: TGTGCCAGCAGCTCCGGACAGAACAATGAAAAACTGTTTTTT.

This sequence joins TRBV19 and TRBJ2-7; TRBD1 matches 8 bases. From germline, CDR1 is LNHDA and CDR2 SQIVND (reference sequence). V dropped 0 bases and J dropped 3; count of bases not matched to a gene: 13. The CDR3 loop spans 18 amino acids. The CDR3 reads CASSIDLLDRVGNYEQYF. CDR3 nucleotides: TGTGCCAGTAGTATAGATCTATTGGACAGGGTAGGTAACTACGAGCAGTACTTC.

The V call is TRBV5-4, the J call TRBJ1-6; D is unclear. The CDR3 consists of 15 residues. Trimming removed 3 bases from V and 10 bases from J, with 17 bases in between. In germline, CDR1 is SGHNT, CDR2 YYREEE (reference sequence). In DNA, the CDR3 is TGTGCCAGCAGCTCGGACCGGGGTCGGGGATCACCCCTCCACTTT. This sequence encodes CASSSDRGRGSPLHF.

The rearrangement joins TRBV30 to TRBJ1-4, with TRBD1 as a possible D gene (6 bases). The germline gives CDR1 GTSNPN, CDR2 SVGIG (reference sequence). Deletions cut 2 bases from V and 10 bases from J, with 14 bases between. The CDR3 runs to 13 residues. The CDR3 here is CAWSIQGAGKLFF. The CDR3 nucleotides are TGTGCCTGGAGTATACAGGGAGCTGGAAAACTGTTTTTT.

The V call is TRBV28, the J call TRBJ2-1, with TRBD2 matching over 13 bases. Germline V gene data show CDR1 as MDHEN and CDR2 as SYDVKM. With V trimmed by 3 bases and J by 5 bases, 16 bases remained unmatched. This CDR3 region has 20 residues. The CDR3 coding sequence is TGTGCCAGCAGTTTGGAAGGGTGGGGCGGACTAGCGGGAGTTCACAATGAGCAGTTCTTC. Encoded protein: CASSLEGWGGLAGVHNEQFF.

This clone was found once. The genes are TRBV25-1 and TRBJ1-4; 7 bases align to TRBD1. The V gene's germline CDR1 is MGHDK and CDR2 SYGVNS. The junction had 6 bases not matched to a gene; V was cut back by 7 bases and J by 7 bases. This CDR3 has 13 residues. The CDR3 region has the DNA TGTGCCAGCACAACAGGGGTGGTTGAAAAACTGTTTTTT. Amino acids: CASTTGVVEKLFF.

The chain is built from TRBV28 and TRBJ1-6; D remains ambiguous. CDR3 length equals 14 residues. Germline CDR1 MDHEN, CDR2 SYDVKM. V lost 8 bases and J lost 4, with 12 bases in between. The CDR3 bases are TGTGCCAGCGAAACCCCGCGGTATAATTCACCCCTCCACTTT. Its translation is CASETPRYNSPLHF.

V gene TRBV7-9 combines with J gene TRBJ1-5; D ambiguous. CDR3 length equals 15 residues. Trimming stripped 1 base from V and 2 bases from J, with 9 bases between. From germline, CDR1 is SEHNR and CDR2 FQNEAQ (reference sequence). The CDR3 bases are TGTGCCAGCAGCTTAGGAGGAGGAGGCAATCAGCCCCAGCATTTT. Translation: CASSLGGGGNQPQHF.

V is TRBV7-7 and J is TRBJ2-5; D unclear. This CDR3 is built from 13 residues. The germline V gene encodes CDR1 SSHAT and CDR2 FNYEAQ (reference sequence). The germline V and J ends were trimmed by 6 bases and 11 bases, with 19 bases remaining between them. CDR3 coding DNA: TGTGCCAGCAGTCCCCTGATTGTTTCGGAGCAGTACTTC. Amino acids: CASSPLIVSEQYF.

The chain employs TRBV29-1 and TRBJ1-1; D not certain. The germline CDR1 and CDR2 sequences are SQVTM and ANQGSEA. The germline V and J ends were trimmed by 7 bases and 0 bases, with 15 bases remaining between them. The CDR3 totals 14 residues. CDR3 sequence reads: CSGEDPPMNTEAFF. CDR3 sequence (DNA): TGCAGCGGGGAGGACCCCCCGATGAACACTGAAGCTTTCTTT. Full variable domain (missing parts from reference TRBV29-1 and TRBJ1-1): SAVISQKPSRDICQRGTSLTIQCQVDSQVTMMFWYRQQPGQSLTLIATANQGSEATYESGFVIDKFPISRPNLTFSTLTVSNMSPEDSSIYLCSGEDPPMNTEAFFGQGTRLTVV.

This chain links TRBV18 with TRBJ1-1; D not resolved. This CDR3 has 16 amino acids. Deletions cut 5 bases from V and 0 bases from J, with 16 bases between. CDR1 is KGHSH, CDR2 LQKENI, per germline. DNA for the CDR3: TGTGCCAGCTCAGGGCAACAGAAGAACATGAACACTGAAGCTTTCTTT. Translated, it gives CASSGQQKNMNTEAFF.

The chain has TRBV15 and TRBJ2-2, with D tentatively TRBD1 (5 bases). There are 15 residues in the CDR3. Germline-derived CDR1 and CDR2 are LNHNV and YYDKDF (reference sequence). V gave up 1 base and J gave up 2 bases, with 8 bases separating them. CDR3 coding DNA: TGTGCCACCAGCAGAGGGGGCTTCAACACCGGGGAGCTGTTTTTT. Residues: CATSRGGFNTGELFF.

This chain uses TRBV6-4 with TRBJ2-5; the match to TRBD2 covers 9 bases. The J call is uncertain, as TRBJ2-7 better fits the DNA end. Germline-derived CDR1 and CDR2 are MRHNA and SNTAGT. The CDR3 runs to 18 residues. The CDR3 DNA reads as TGTGCCAGCAGTGATCAGGTGGGGGCTAGCGGGACTTCCTACGAGCAGTACTTC. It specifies CASSDQVGASGTSYEQYF.

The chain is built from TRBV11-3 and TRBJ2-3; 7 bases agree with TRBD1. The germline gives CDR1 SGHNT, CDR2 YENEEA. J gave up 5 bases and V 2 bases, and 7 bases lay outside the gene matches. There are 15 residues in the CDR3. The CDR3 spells CASSLRQGLLDTQYF. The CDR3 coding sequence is TGTGCCAGCAGCTTACGACAGGGCCTCTTAGATACGCAGTATTTT.